The 9 T cell receptor beta chains below all came from one sample that was sequenced in a study of vaccination effects on CD4 cells after COVID-19. ViraFEST expansion of antigen-specific CD4+ T cells with viral peptide pools preceded sequencing. CD4+ T cells were isolated after around 10 days of culture. The person had a PCR-confirmed SARS-CoV-2 infection during March to December 2020. Measured with immunoSEQ multiplex PCR; TCRdb has only the in-frame clones, and not every one. Of more than 45,000 clones listed, around three quarters were seen once; the top ten hold approximately 5%. Their antigens are not known. The sequences come from CD4+ T cells from PBMCs cultured with HIV peptides, collected before COVID-19 vaccination. Subset meaning: HIV-1 Nef peptide pool negative control/reference culture. The receptors stem from a human donor who had a prior SARS-CoV-2 infection.

The CDR3 DNA is TGTGCCACCAACCCGGGACTAGCGGACGAGCAGTACTTC. Its protein is CATNPGLADEQYF. This chain uses TRBV10-3 with TRBJ2-7; 11 bases map to TRBD2. CDR1 and CDR2 (germline): ENHRY, SYGVKD. This CDR3 comprises 13 residues. The V and J ends lost 10 bases and 5 bases, in that order; junction bases with no gene match: 7.

This clone was seen only a few times. The gene calls are TRBV24-1 and TRBJ2-5; D gene unclear. The length of the CDR3 is 13 residues. V dropped 5 bases and J dropped 0 bases, with 6 bases sitting between them. CDR1 KGHDR and CDR2 SFDVKD come from the germline V gene. The CDR3 is CATSGDYQETQYF. As DNA, the CDR3 is TGTGCCACCAGTGGAGACTACCAAGAGACCCAGTACTTC.

CDR3 sequence: CASSQEGGNTEAFF. In nucleotides, the CDR3 is TGTGCCAGCAGCCAAGAAGGCGGGAACACTGAAGCTTTCTTT. V and J are TRBV3-1 (or the pseudogene TRBV3-2) and TRBJ1-1; D gene ambiguous. CDR1 and CDR2 (germline): LGHDT, YNNKEL (reference sequence). This CDR3 region has 14 residues. Deletions cut 0 bases from V and 1 base from J, with 6 bases between.

The gene calls are TRBV27 and TRBJ2-1, with a weak D call TRBD2 (6 bases). Germline CDR1 and CDR2: MNHEY and SMNVEV (reference sequence). V lost 4 bases and J lost 2, with 15 bases in between. The CDR3 loop spans 16 amino acids. The DNA of the CDR3 is TGTGCCAGCAGTTACTTTCGTAGCGGCGCCTACAATGAGCAGTTCTTC. It yields the protein CASSYFRSGAYNEQFF.

As to this clone: Because the CDR3's place on the DNA is in doubt, the DNA is left out and the CDR3 is given as listed by TCRdb. The chain links TRBV7-2 to TRBJ1-2. The CDR3 region is 13 residues in length, termini included. The germline V gene encodes CDR1 SGHTA and CDR2 FQGNSA. CDR3 residues: CASSFGAGYGYTF.

This clone has more than one count but fewer than ten. V usage is TRBV6-5 and J usage is TRBJ2-2, with D unresolved. The V gene lost 4 bases and the J gene lost 3 bases, with 3 bases spanning the gap. The germline gives CDR1 MNHEY, CDR2 SVGAGI. CDR3 length: 12 amino acids. The DNA for the CDR3 is TGTGCCAGCAGTTCCGACACCGGGGAGCTGTTTTTT. Its translation is CASSSDTGELFF.

For the CDR3, the DNA is TGTGCCAGCAGCCTAGAGCCCAGGGGAGGTACTGAAGCTTTCTTT. Translation gives CASSLEPRGGTEAFF. The chain couples TRBV3-1 (or the pseudogene TRBV3-2) to TRBJ1-1; maybe TRBD1 (6 bases). The CDR3 is 15 residues long. Germline assignment: CDR1 LGHDT and CDR2 YNNKEL (reference sequence). Trimming pared 4 bases from V and 5 bases from J, leaving 17 bases between.

The chain carries TRBV6-1 and TRBJ1-1; no firm D call. V was clipped by 3 bases and J by 5 bases, with 10 bases between them. The CDR3 consists of 13 residues. In germline, CDR1 is MNHNS, CDR2 SASEGT. The CDR3 region has the DNA TGTGCCAGCAGTGATTTGGGTTGGACTGAAGCTTTCTTT. Its protein product is CASSDLGWTEAFF.

V is TRBV4-1 and J is TRBJ2-1, with TRBD2 matching over 9 bases. Trimming removed 1 base from V and 0 bases from J; junction bases left unmatched: 4. Germline-derived CDR1 and CDR2 are MGHRA and YSYEKL. The CDR3 contains 17 residues. CDR3 sequence (DNA): TGCGCCAGCAGCCAAGTCAGCGGGGGGCTCTCCTACAATGAGCAGTTCTTC. It is translated as CASSQVSGGLSYNEQFF.